The 9 T cell receptor beta chains below come from one sample, sequenced in a study of T cell responses to AZD1222 COVID-19 vaccine. This table comes from immunoSEQ multiplex PCR, and its TCRdb copy is limited to in-frame clones, with some not included. The repertoire consists of roughly 250,000 clones, with 80% to 95% occurring once and the leading ten covering less than 0.65%. Sequencing was performed on peripheral blood, taken on day 0 of AZD1222 vaccination. These receptors all come from an adult in good health.

This chain links TRBV28 with TRBJ2-3; 8 bases are a match to TRBD2. Germline V lookup: CDR1 MDHEN, CDR2 SYDVKM. This CDR3 region has 16 residues. J was trimmed by 5 bases and V by 3 bases; bases with no gene match: 10. This CDR3 is CASSLFGGAPGDTQYF. DNA of the CDR3: TGTGCCAGCAGTTTGTTCGGGGGGGCCCCTGGAGATACGCAGTATTTT.

The V gene is TRBV24-1, the J gene TRBJ1-2; no clear D gene. The CDR3 sequence is 14 residues long. The V gene lost 4 bases and the J gene lost 6 bases, with 14 bases spanning the gap. Germline V gene sequence: CDR1 KGHDR, CDR2 SFDVKD. The CDR3 here is CATSDPGHLDGYTF. CDR3 DNA sequence: TGTGCCACCAGTGACCCCGGGCACCTCGATGGCTACACCTTC.

J is TRBJ2-7 and V is TRBV2, with D possibly matching TRBD2 (5 bases). CDR1 and CDR2 from the germline V gene are SNHLY and FYNNEI. This CDR3 has 11 residues. V was cut by 4 bases and J by 5 bases, with 6 bases left in between. CDR3 nucleotide sequence: TGTGCCAGCAGTGGGGAGAACGAGCAGTACTTC. Translation gives CASSGENEQYF.

This CDR3 is CASSPGQVYYEQYF. The CDR3 coding sequence is TGTGCCAGCAGCCCAGGACAGGTTTACTACGAGCAGTACTTC. This chain links TRBV7-2 with TRBJ2-7; TRBD1 aligns across 7 bases. CDR1 and CDR2 (germline): SGHTA, FQGNSA. The J segment lost 3 bases and the V segment lost 5 bases, leaving 7 bases of the junction unmatched. The CDR3 spans 14 residues.

As for this clone: Other DNA sequences in this specimen translate into the identical CDR3. This chain uses TRBV5-1 with TRBJ2-2; possible D gene TRBD1, 8 bases. The V gene's germline CDR1 is SGHRS and CDR2 YFSETQ. V shed 0 bases and J shed 5 bases, with 11 bases lying between them. The CDR3 loop spans 15 amino acids. The CDR3 protein is CASSLVQGGTGELFF. Here the CDR3 DNA reads TGCGCCAGCAGCTTGGTACAGGGGGGGACCGGGGAGCTGTTTTTT.

V gene TRBV12-3 or TRBV12-4 combines with J gene TRBJ1-5; D possibly corresponds to TRBD1 (5 bases). This CDR3 has 13 amino acids. The ends were cut back, 3 bases at V and 4 bases at J, with 7 bases in the middle. CDR3 in DNA: TGTGCCAGCAGTTTGGACAATAATCAGCCCCAGCATTTT. It codes for CASSLDNNQPQHF.

The V and J genes are TRBV28 and TRBJ2-1; no clear D gene. Per the germline V gene, CDR1 is MDHEN and CDR2 is SYDVKM. Trimming left V 11 bases short and J 9 bases short, with 23 bases between. The CDR3 totals 14 residues. The CDR3 DNA reads as TGTGCCGCAGGCCTCAGTGGGGTTAGGAGTGAGCAGTTCTTC. Encoded protein: CAAGLSGVRSEQFF.

This clone was recorded once. The rearrangement joins TRBV19 to TRBJ2-1; D not resolved. V was trimmed by 3 bases and J by 7 bases, leaving 13 bases between them. The CDR3 loop spans 14 amino acids. Looked up from germline, CDR1 is LNHDA and CDR2 is SQIVND (reference sequence). The CDR3 nucleotides read TGTGCCAGTAGTATCGAGCAGAGAGTGAATGAGCAGTTCTTC. It codes for CASSIEQRVNEQFF.

On this clone itself: The same CDR3 is also encoded by other DNA sequences in this sample. The rearrangement uses TRBV27 and TRBJ1-2; D uncertain. Germline V gene sequence: CDR1 MNHEY, CDR2 SMNVEV (reference sequence). V lost 1 base, J lost 1 base, and 4 bases lay in between. The CDR3 has 13 residues. Here the CDR3 reads CASSLWGNYGYTF. As DNA, the CDR3 is TGTGCCAGCAGTTTATGGGGTAACTATGGCTACACCTTC.